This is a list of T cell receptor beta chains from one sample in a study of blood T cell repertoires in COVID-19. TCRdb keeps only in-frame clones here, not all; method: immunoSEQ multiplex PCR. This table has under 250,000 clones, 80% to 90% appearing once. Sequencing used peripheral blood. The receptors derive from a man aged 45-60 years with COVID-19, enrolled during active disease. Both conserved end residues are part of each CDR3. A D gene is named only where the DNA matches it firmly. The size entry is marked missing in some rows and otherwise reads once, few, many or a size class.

DNA: TGTGCCAGCAGCTTGGGTGCAGGGATCGGGGAAAAACTGTTTTTT
CDR3: CASSLGAGIGEKLFF
size: -
V: TRBV5-4
D: -
J: TRBJ1-4

DNA: TGTGCCAGCAGTTTACTTGGGCAGCAGCCCCAGCATTTT
CDR3: CASSLLGQQPQHF
size: -
V: TRBV28
D: -
J: TRBJ1-5

DNA: TGTGCCAGCAGCCCTAGAGCGGGGGGGACGGAGACCCAGTACTTC
CDR3: CASSPRAGGTETQYF
size: -
V: TRBV7-2
D: TRBD2
J: TRBJ2-5

DNA: TGTGCCAGCAGTTGGACGGGACAGGGGGTCACTGAAGCTTTCTTT
CDR3: CASSWTGQGVTEAFF
size: -
V: TRBV6-2/TRBV6-3
D: TRBD1
J: TRBJ1-1

DNA: TGTGCCAGCACCCCGGACAGGTCGACGGGGCAGTACTTC
CDR3: CASTPDRSTGQYF
size: -
V: TRBV12-3/TRBV12-4
D: TRBD1
J: TRBJ2-7

DNA: TGTGCCAGCAGTAGAGGTGACTCTGGAAACACCATATATTTT
CDR3: CASSRGDSGNTIYF
size: few
V: TRBV5-8
D: -
J: TRBJ1-3

DNA: TGTGCCAGCTCACCAAGGACAGGAAACAATCAGCCCCAGCATTTT
CDR3: CASSPRTGNNQPQHF
size: once
V: TRBV18
D: TRBD1
J: TRBJ1-5

DNA: TGTGCCAGCAGTTACTCGACAGGGAACACTGAAGCTTTCTTT
CDR3: CASSYSTGNTEAFF
size: few
V: TRBV6-2/TRBV6-3
D: -
J: TRBJ1-1

DNA: TGTGCCAGCAGCTCGGCGACACAGCAGGGCACTGAAGCTTTCTTT
CDR3: CASSSATQQGTEAFF
size: -
V: TRBV5-4
D: -
J: TRBJ1-1

DNA: TGCGCCAGCAGCCCGGGGACAGGCCGTAATAGCAATCAGCCCCAGCATTTT
CDR3: CASSPGTGRNSNQPQHF
size: -
V: TRBV5-1
D: TRBD1
J: TRBJ1-5

DNA: TGTGCCAGCAGTGGGGAGCAGCTCCAAGCCAAAAACATTCAGTACTTC
CDR3: CASSGEQLQAKNIQYF
size: -
V: TRBV2
D: -
J: TRBJ2-4

DNA: TGCAGCGGCCGACAGGGTTATAACACTGAAGCTTTCTTT
CDR3: CSGRQGYNTEAFF
size: few
V: TRBV29-1
D: TRBD1
J: TRBJ1-1

DNA: TGTGCCAGCAGCGTAGGTGGGGGACAGACCTACGAGCAGTACTTC
CDR3: CASSVGGGQTYEQYF
size: -
V: TRBV9
D: TRBD1
J: TRBJ2-7

DNA: TGTGCCAGCAGCTTTAGGGCTAGCGGTTACAATGAGCAGTTCTTC
CDR3: CASSFRASGYNEQFF
size: -
V: TRBV5-6
D: TRBD2
J: TRBJ2-1

DNA: TGCAGTGCAAACTACCAGCCGAAAGCTTTCTTT
CDR3: CSANYQPKAFF
size: -
V: TRBV20-1
D: -
J: TRBJ1-1

DNA: TGTGCCTGGAGTATCACCCTTCGGCAGGCTAACTATGGCTACACCTTC
CDR3: CAWSITLRQANYGYTF
size: few
V: TRBV30
D: -
J: TRBJ1-2

DNA: TGTGCCAGCAGTTCCGCCACAGGGCAGGAAGCTTTCTTT
CDR3: CASSSATGQEAFF
size: -
V: TRBV12-3/TRBV12-4
D: -
J: TRBJ1-1

DNA: TGTGCCAGCAGTTTAACAGGGCTGGGTATCTCTCTGGTCGAGCAGTACTTC
CDR3: CASSLTGLGISLVEQYF
size: -
V: TRBV27
D: -
J: TRBJ2-7

DNA: TGTGCCAGCAGACTAGCGGGAGGTGGGGAGACCCAGTACTTC
CDR3: CASRLAGGGETQYF
size: -
V: TRBV2
D: TRBD2
J: TRBJ2-5

DNA: TGCAGCGTCCGGAAGAGGGAGAAGAACACTGAAGCTTTCTTT
CDR3: CSVRKREKNTEAFF
size: -
V: TRBV29-1
D: -
J: TRBJ1-1

DNA: TGTGCCAGCGGTTCGCTAGCGGACCAAGAGACCCAGTACTTC
CDR3: CASGSLADQETQYF
size: -
V: TRBV6-5
D: TRBD2
J: TRBJ2-5

DNA: TGTGCCAGCAGTTCTACGAAGACTAGCGGGACCTCCTACGAGCAGTACTTC
CDR3: CASSSTKTSGTSYEQYF
size: few
V: TRBV27
D: TRBD2
J: TRBJ2-7

DNA: TGTGCCAGCAGCTACCCAGGGTCAGATACGCAGTATTTT
CDR3: CASSYPGSDTQYF
size: -
V: TRBV7-9
D: -
J: TRBJ2-3

DNA: TGTGCCAGCAGTTTACAGGGTCTCGACGAGCAGTACTTC
CDR3: CASSLQGLDEQYF
size: -
V: TRBV12-3/TRBV12-4
D: -
J: TRBJ2-7

DNA: TGTGCCAGCAGCCAAGGGCCTACTAGCGGGAGTATAGAGACCCAGTACTTC
CDR3: CASSQGPTSGSIETQYF
size: -
V: TRBV4-2
D: TRBD2
J: TRBJ2-5

DNA: TGTGCCAGCTCACCTACAGGGGGCGTAAACACTGAAGCTTTCTTT
CDR3: CASSPTGGVNTEAFF
size: -
V: TRBV18
D: TRBD1
J: TRBJ1-1

DNA: TGTGCCAGCAGTGAAGCTTTCGGGAACTATGGCTACACCTTC
CDR3: CASSEAFGNYGYTF
size: -
V: TRBV6-1
D: -
J: TRBJ1-2

DNA: TGTGCCAGCAGTTACTCGGGACTAGCGTTTTACGAGCAGTACTTC
CDR3: CASSYSGLAFYEQYF
size: -
V: TRBV6-5
D: TRBD2
J: TRBJ2-7

DNA: TGCAGCGTTGTATTAGCGTCTTACGAGCAGTACTTC
CDR3: CSVVLASYEQYF
size: -
V: TRBV29-1
D: -
J: TRBJ2-7

DNA: TGTGCCAGCAGCCGTAAACCGGGACTAGCGGAGGAGACCCAGTACTTC
CDR3: CASSRKPGLAEETQYF
size: -
V: TRBV4-2
D: TRBD2
J: TRBJ2-5

DNA: TGTGCCAGCAGCCTAGCGGGGGGCCACACCGGGGAGCTGTTTTTT
CDR3: CASSLAGGHTGELFF
size: -
V: TRBV7-3
D: TRBD2
J: TRBJ2-2

DNA: TGCGCCAGCAGCCAGAACCAGGGAGGAATTTCTGGCTACACCTTC
CDR3: CASSQNQGGISGYTF
size: once
V: TRBV4-3
D: -
J: TRBJ1-2

DNA: TGCGCCAGCAGCCCTCTATCCCGACAGGTGGTAGGGACTGAAGCTTTCTTT
CDR3: CASSPLSRQVVGTEAFF
size: once
V: TRBV5-1
D: -
J: TRBJ1-1

DNA: TGTGCCAGCAGCTTAGGATTGGACACGCGTAATTCACCCCTCCACTTT
CDR3: CASSLGLDTRNSPLHF
size: -
V: TRBV11-2
D: -
J: TRBJ1-6

DNA: TGCGCCAGCAGCTTCCAGGGCGCAATGGATGAAGCTTTCTTT
CDR3: CASSFQGAMDEAFF
size: -
V: TRBV5-1
D: -
J: TRBJ1-1

DNA: TGTGCCTGGAGTGTAATCGGGGTCCACTCCACTATTTCACCCTCCTACGAGCAGTACTTC
CDR3: CAWSVIGVHSTISPSYEQYF
size: -
V: TRBV30
D: -
J: TRBJ2-7

DNA: TGCGCCAGCAGCCTCAAGAGCGGGAGCGGCGAGCAGTACTTC
CDR3: CASSLKSGSGEQYF
size: -
V: TRBV5-1
D: TRBD2
J: TRBJ2-7

DNA: TGTGCCAGCAGCTTGGCCGGGATCCCCACTGAAGCTTTCTTT
CDR3: CASSLAGIPTEAFF
size: few
V: TRBV5-6
D: -
J: TRBJ1-1

DNA: TGTGCCAGCAGTTTATTTGGCAGGTCCATCCGAAACACCATATATTTT
CDR3: CASSLFGRSIRNTIYF
size: -
V: TRBV28
D: -
J: TRBJ1-3

DNA: TGCGCCAGCAGCCGCGAACCGGCGGCCGGGACAGCAAATCAGCCCCAGCATTTT
CDR3: CASSREPAAGTANQPQHF
size: once
V: TRBV5-1
D: TRBD1
J: TRBJ1-5

DNA: TGTGCCAGTAGTACACCACGACAGGGGGCGTCCTACAATGAGCAGTTCTTC
CDR3: CASSTPRQGASYNEQFF
size: -
V: TRBV19
D: TRBD1
J: TRBJ2-1

DNA: TGTGCCAGCAGCCCCGGGGCAGGGGTAGATCAGCCCCAGCATTTT
CDR3: CASSPGAGVDQPQHF
size: few
V: TRBV5-5
D: -
J: TRBJ1-5

DNA: TGTGCCAGCAGCTTAAAGGGACAGGGGCAGCCCCAGCATTTT
CDR3: CASSLKGQGQPQHF
size: -
V: TRBV7-3
D: TRBD1
J: TRBJ1-5